This TCR beta chain was identified during a study of OX40 agonist ivuxolimab in advanced cancers. Regarding the research as a whole: The costimulatory receptor OX40 (CD134) was targeted by ivuxolimab, a fully human IgG2 agonistic monoclonal antibody. Among the roughly 50 dose-escalation patients, some 20 had hepatocellular carcinoma, about 15 melanoma, 9 renal cell carcinoma and 9 head and neck cancer. Prior anti-PD-1, anti-PD-L1 or anti-CTLA-4 therapy was permitted, and 40% of dose-escalation patients had received checkpoint inhibitors. Intravenous ivuxolimab was administered to patients every 2 weeks at six dose levels: 0.01, 0.1, 0.3, 1.5, 3 and 10 mg/kg. The purpose of peripheral TCRbeta sequencing was to test whether ivuxolimab changed TCR sequence diversity and led to clonal T-cell expansion. Three dose-escalation patients achieved partial responses, one with hepatocellular carcinoma and two with cutaneous melanoma. A male proportion of around 80% and a mean age of approximately 61 years, ranging from about 20 to 85, were recorded for the dose-escalation cohort. The monotherapy dose-escalation portion (N of about 47 patients) of the phase I ivuxolimab trial is reported in the paper.

The full study reports these points: In partial responders in the 0.1-3.0 mg/kg groups, normalized peripheral clonal expansion was found to be among the lowest, especially among CD8+ T cells. Which antigens the clonally expanded peripheral T cells were specific for was not determined. Clonal expansion of both CD4+ and CD8+ blood T cells was observed from baseline to week 6 at doses 0.1 to 3.0 mg/kg. Low levels of normalized T-cell clonal expansion were also seen in some patients who did not respond. After ivuxolimab, expanded clones were on average more numerous among CD8+ T cells than among CD4+ T cells.

Patients with autoimmune disease history or receiving systemic immunosuppression were excluded from the trial. Peripheral blood for TCR sequencing was drawn from every dose cohort at baseline, at cycle 4 day 1 and at cycle 7 day 1. The samples were drawn from a first-in-human, open-label, multicenter phase I dose-escalation trial of ivuxolimab. Adults with locally advanced or metastatic head and neck squamous cell, hepatocellular, melanoma or renal cell carcinoma were enrolled in the trial. Before TCR sequencing, CD4+ T cells and CD8+ T cells from peripheral blood were sorted into separate populations. Looking up the germline V gene (reference sequence) yields CDR1 SSHAT and CDR2 FNYEAQ. The germline V and J ends show losses of 5 bases and 0 bases respectively, and no gene match explains 3 bases of the junction. There are 15 amino acids in the CDR3, from cysteine to phenylalanine inclusive. Only the CDR3 DNA is retained, 45 bases long and in frame from the first base.

On this clone itself: This receptor's antigen is unknown. Nothing much larger sits one base from this clone, and base qualities are not available.

Genomic DNA was isolated from the sorted cells so that the TCRbeta CDR3 region could be sequenced. TCRbeta CDR3 regions were sequenced using the immunoSEQ Assay. TCRdb mirrors the immuneACCESS table, restricted to in-frame sequences. Some clones are absent from its copies; in checked studies, under half trace to an unresolved V gene, and the reason for the others is unknown. Across this sample there are fewer than 95,000 clones, with under 95% seen only once. Of the sample, less than 0.55% is held by the ten largest clones. Recombination joined TRBV7-7 with TRBJ2-7; a stretch of 11 junction bases matches TRBD2. This material consisted of CD4+ or CD8+ T cells sorted from blood, taken in a trial of the OX40 agonist ivuxolimab. The receptor was isolated from an adult with an advanced solid tumor such as melanoma, head and neck, liver or kidney cancer. The DNA sequence is as follows: TGTGCCAGCAGCCCGGGACTAGCGGACTCCTACGAGCAGTACTTC. Translated, it gives CASSPGLADSYEQYF.